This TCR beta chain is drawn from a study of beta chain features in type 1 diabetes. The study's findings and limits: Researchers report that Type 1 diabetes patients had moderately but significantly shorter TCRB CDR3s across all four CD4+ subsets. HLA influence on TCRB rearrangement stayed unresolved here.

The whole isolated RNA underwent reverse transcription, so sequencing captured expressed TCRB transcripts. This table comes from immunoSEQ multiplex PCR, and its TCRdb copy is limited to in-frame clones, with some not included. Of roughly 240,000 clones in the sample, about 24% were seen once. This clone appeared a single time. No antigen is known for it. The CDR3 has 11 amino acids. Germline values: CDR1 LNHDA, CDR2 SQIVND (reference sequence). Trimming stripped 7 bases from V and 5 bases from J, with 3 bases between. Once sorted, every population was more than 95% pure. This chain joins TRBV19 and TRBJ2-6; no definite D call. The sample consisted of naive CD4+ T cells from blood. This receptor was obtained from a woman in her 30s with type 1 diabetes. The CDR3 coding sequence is TGTGCCAGTAAGCGGGCCAACGTCCTGACTTTC. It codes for CASKRANVLTF.